The source of this T cell receptor beta chain is a study of cytomegalovirus exposure and HLA in healthy donors. Study overall: In a later analysis, the 130 or so validation repertoires were reported to have used the same platform as the approximately 620 first-cohort repertoires.

This clone was observed a single time. Its antigen remains unknown. TCRdb's table, derived via immunoSEQ multiplex PCR, lists solely in-frame clones and lacks some. Among 300,000 to 400,000 clones listed, 86% were seen once. The germline gives CDR1 LGHNA, CDR2 YNFKEQ. The CDR3 is 13 amino acids. Trimming left V 1 base short and J 7 bases short, with 10 bases between. Study-wide findings and caveats: Rare TCR sequences dominated, though some public TCRs recurred in many donors. Three CMV-associated chains were confirmed in vitro to be specific for CMV antigens. A subsequent analysis found that TCR clusters from the first cohort also tended to co-occur in the 90 to 150 validation repertoires, with under 95% of cluster scores above 0.

The chain employs TRBV4-2 and TRBJ1-2; D is unresolved. This clonotype originated in a woman under 30 in good health and CMV-seronegative. Sequenced sample: PBMCs. The CDR3 region is CASSQGGGSGYTF. The CDR3 DNA reads TGTGCCAGCAGCCAAGGGGGTGGGAGTGGCTACACCTTC.